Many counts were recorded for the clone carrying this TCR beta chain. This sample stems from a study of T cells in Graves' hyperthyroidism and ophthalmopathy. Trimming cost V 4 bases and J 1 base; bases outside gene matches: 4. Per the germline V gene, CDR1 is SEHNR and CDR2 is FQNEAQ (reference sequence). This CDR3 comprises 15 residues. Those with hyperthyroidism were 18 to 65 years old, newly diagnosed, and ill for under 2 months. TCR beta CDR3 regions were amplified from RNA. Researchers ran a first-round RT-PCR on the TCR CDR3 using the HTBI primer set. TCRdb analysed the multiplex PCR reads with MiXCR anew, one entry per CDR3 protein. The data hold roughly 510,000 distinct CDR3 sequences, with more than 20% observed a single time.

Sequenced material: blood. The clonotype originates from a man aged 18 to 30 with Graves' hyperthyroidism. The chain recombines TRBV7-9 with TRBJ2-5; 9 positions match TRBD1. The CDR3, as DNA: TGTGCCAGCAGCTCTGGACAGGGGTTCCAAGAGACCCAGTACTTC. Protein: CASSSGQGFQETQYF.